These 23 T cell receptor beta chains share one sample of origin, sequenced in a study of blood T cell repertoires in COVID-19. The assay was immunoSEQ multiplex PCR, and TCRdb's table has in-frame clones only and misses some. Here the sample spans approximately 25,000 clones, approximately 80% being singletons. Sequencing was carried out using peripheral blood. Receptors originate from a woman aged 80 or older with acute or convalescent COVID-19.

The genes are TRBV4-1 and TRBJ2-5, with D tentatively TRBD2 (5 bases). This CDR3 has 13 amino acids. The V gene lost 5 bases and the J gene lost 1 base, with 8 bases spanning the gap. Germline CDR1 reads MGHRA; CDR2 reads YSYEKL. CDR3 protein: CASSYGVQETQYF. The CDR3 nucleotides read TGCGCCAGCAGCTACGGGGTCCAAGAGACCCAGTACTTC.

Written as DNA, the CDR3 is TGTGCCAGCAGTTTAAGAGATTATAATTCACCCCTCCACTTT. Encoded protein: CASSLRDYNSPLHF. J is TRBJ1-6 and V is TRBV28, with unresolved D. The germline gives CDR1 MDHEN, CDR2 SYDVKM. This CDR3 contains 14 residues. Between the trimmed V and J ends, which lost 2 bases and 4 bases, there was a span of 6 bases. Filled out from reference TRBV28 and TRBJ1-6, the complete variable domain reads DVKVTQSSRYLVKRTGEKVFLECVQDMDHENMFWYRQDPGLGLRLIYFSYDVKMKEKGDIPEGYSVSREKKERFSLILESASTNQTSMYLCASSLRDYNSPLHFGNGTRLTVT.

This chain joins TRBV30 and TRBJ2-1, with 11 bases that match TRBD2. The germline V gene has CDR1 GTSNPN and CDR2 SVGIG (reference sequence). The CDR3 is made up of 14 amino acids. V shed 1 base and J 7 bases; nucleotides not matched to a gene: 3. CDR3 protein: CAWSASGGWNEQFF. As DNA, the CDR3 is TGTGCCTGGAGTGCTAGCGGGGGGTGGAATGAGCAGTTCTTC.

The V call is TRBV18, the J call TRBJ2-7, with 7 bases aligning to TRBD2. V lost 2 bases, J lost 0 bases, and 1 base stayed unmatched. The CDR3 is 14 residues long. Germline V gene lookup returns CDR1 KGHSH and CDR2 LQKENI. CDR3 loop: CASSPSGISYEQYF. DNA for the CDR3: TGTGCCAGCTCACCAAGCGGGATCTCCTACGAGCAGTACTTC.

The chain carries TRBV28 and TRBJ1-5; D is ambiguous. There are 16 residues in the CDR3. Germline V gene data show CDR1 as MDHEN and CDR2 as SYDVKM. V was trimmed by 2 bases and J by 3 bases, leaving 14 bases between them. The CDR3 nucleotides are TGTGCCAGCAGTTTACATTCCGGGTTACTCAATCAGCCCCAGCATTTT. It translates to CASSLHSGLLNQPQHF.

V is TRBV30 and J is TRBJ1-4, with D maybe TRBD1 (6 bases). CDR1 and CDR2 from the germline V gene are GTSNPN and SVGIG (reference sequence). The CDR3 extends over 14 amino acids. V dropped 2 bases and J dropped 7 bases, with 14 bases sitting between them. The CDR3 DNA reads TGTGCCTGGAGTTGGGGGGGGGCTGGTGAAAAACTGTTTTTT. Amino acids: CAWSWGGAGEKLFF.

The CDR3 nucleotides are TGTGCCAGCAGCGTCCCGGGACTAGCGACCTACAATGAGCAGTTCTTC. It specifies CASSVPGLATYNEQFF. V is TRBV9 and J is TRBJ2-1; 10 nucleotides align to TRBD2. J was trimmed by 2 bases and V by 2 bases; bases with no gene match: 4. There are 16 residues in the CDR3. Looked up from germline, CDR1 is SGDLS and CDR2 is YYNGEE.

The chain carries TRBV3-1 (or the pseudogene TRBV3-2) and TRBJ2-1, with 11 bases lining up with TRBD2. J was trimmed by 7 bases and V by 3 bases; bases with no gene match: 5. CDR1 LGHDT and CDR2 YNNKEL come from the germline V gene (reference sequence). The length of the CDR3 is 15 residues. The CDR3 nucleotides read TGTGCCAGCAGCCATACTAGCGGGAGAATGAATGAGCAGTTCTTC. As protein: CASSHTSGRMNEQFF.

This chain uses TRBV5-4 with TRBJ2-2, with TRBD1 matching over 9 bases. CDR3 length equals 15 residues. The junction had 7 bases not matched to a gene; V was cut back by 3 bases and J by 7 bases. CDR1 is SGHNT and CDR2 is YYREEE in the germline V gene (reference sequence). CDR3 in DNA: TGTGCCAGCAGCTCATTTACAGGGGGCATCGGGGAGCTGTTTTTT. Protein sequence: CASSSFTGGIGELFF.

This clone was recorded once. The CDR3 loop is CASSQDLSNQPQHF. The CDR3 nucleotides read TGTGCCAGCAGCCAAGACCTTAGCAATCAGCCCCAGCATTTT. The chain carries TRBV3-1 (or the pseudogene TRBV3-2) and TRBJ1-5; D is ambiguous. V dropped 0 bases and J dropped 0 bases, with 3 bases sitting between them. The CDR3 is 14 residues long. Per the germline V gene, CDR1 is LGHDT and CDR2 is YNNKEL (reference sequence).

The V and J genes are TRBV3-1 (or the pseudogene TRBV3-2) and TRBJ1-1, with unresolved D. CDR1 is LGHDT, CDR2 YNNKEL, per germline (reference sequence). The CDR3 extends over 15 amino acids. V dropped 2 bases and J dropped 1 base, with 11 bases sitting between them. CDR3 nucleotide sequence: TGTGCCAGCAGCCAAAGGAGCCCCCAGAACACTGAAGCTTTCTTT. This sequence encodes CASSQRSPQNTEAFF.

This rearrangement joins TRBV6-2 or TRBV6-3 to TRBJ1-2, with D hard to call. Germline CDR1 is MNHEY and CDR2 is SVGEGT. Trimming stripped 0 bases from V and 7 bases from J, with 9 bases between. This CDR3 spans 13 amino acids. CDR3 coding DNA: TGTGCCAGCAGTTACTCGCGGGTGTCTGGCTACACCTTC. Protein product: CASSYSRVSGYTF.

This chain joins TRBV2 and TRBJ2-1; TRBD2 matches at 14 bases. Germline loops: CDR1 SNHLY, CDR2 FYNNEI. The V segment lost 6 bases and the J segment 9 bases; nucleotides outside the gene matches: 7. CDR3 length: 15 amino acids. The chain's CDR3 is CASRATSGGAGEQFF. The CDR3 DNA reads TGTGCCAGCAGGGCGACTAGCGGGGGGGCCGGTGAGCAGTTCTTC.

CDR3 DNA: TGTGCCAGTACCGGGACAAGTGGGCGAAAACTGTTTTTT. Protein product: CASTGTSGRKLFF. The rearrangement joins TRBV28 to TRBJ1-4; D may be TRBD1 (6 bases). Trimming pared 9 bases from V and 10 bases from J, leaving 18 bases between. CDR1 and CDR2 from the germline V gene are MDHEN and SYDVKM. The CDR3 is 13 residues long.

This chain uses TRBV19 with TRBJ2-7; 7 bases map to TRBD2. V dropped 1 base and J dropped 0; count of bases not matched to a gene: 3. The CDR3 consists of 15 residues. Germline values: CDR1 LNHDA, CDR2 SQIVND (reference sequence). CDR3 sequence: CASSIGGGSSYEQYF. As DNA, the CDR3 is TGTGCCAGTAGTATAGGTGGCGGGAGCTCCTACGAGCAGTACTTC.

In its sample, this clone was seen once. The chain has TRBV9 and TRBJ2-2, with 9 bases lining up with TRBD2. The CDR3 loop spans 20 amino acids. The V and J ends lost 0 bases and 5 bases, in that order; junction bases with no gene match: 17. Per the germline V gene, CDR1 is SGDLS and CDR2 is YYNGEE. Here the CDR3 DNA reads TGTGCCAGCAGCGTAGGCTACAGACCAACGACTAGCGGCCAGACCGGGGAGCTGTTTTTT. It translates to CASSVGYRPTTSGQTGELFF.

The chain employs TRBV24-1 and TRBJ2-5; D may be TRBD1 (6 bases). The CDR3 extends over 14 amino acids. The V and J ends lost 7 bases and 3 bases respectively, with 14 bases between them. The germline V gene has CDR1 KGHDR and CDR2 SFDVKD. In DNA form, the CDR3 reads TGTGCCACCAGCGGCCGTACAGGGAAAGAGACCCAGTACTTC. Its protein is CATSGRTGKETQYF.

The chain employs TRBV5-1 and TRBJ2-3; TRBD2 matches 12 bases. Unmatched junction bases numbered 16, after V lost 1 base and J lost 4 bases. Germline V gene data show CDR1 as SGHRS and CDR2 as YFSETQ. There are 20 residues in the CDR3. The CDR3 loop is CASSLKFGDNRLAGADTQYF. CDR3 sequence (DNA): TGCGCCAGCAGCTTGAAGTTTGGGGACAACCGACTAGCGGGGGCAGATACGCAGTATTTT.

The chain recombines TRBV3-1 (or the pseudogene TRBV3-2) with TRBJ2-5; 7 positions agree with TRBD1. Germline lookup yields CDR1 LGHDT and CDR2 YNNKEL (reference sequence). V lost 4 bases, J lost 5 bases, and 4 bases stayed unmatched. The length of the CDR3 is 13 residues. CDR3: CASSPTGVETQYF. In DNA, the CDR3 is TGTGCCAGCAGCCCTACAGGGGTGGAGACCCAGTACTTC.

The chain joins TRBV19 to TRBJ1-5; TRBD1 might be the D (5 bases). The germline CDR1 and CDR2 sequences are LNHDA and SQIVND (reference sequence). Trimming pared 9 bases from V and 4 bases from J, leaving 16 bases between. The CDR3 consists of 14 residues. The CDR3 coding sequence is TGTGCCAGCCGTAAGGCAGGGCGGAATCAGCCCCAGCATTTT. Translated, it gives CASRKAGRNQPQHF.

This clone was seen a few times. The CDR3 loop reads CASSMPGQGARQPQHF. The DNA for the CDR3 is TGTGCCAGTAGTATGCCCGGACAGGGGGCAAGGCAGCCCCAGCATTTT. The genes are TRBV19 and TRBJ1-5, with 11 bases matching TRBD1. V shed 3 bases, J shed 7 bases, and the junction held 8 bases outside the gene matches. Per the germline V gene, CDR1 is LNHDA and CDR2 is SQIVND (reference sequence). The CDR3 is 16 amino acids.

The rearrangement uses TRBV5-1 and TRBJ2-1; D may be TRBD1 (6 bases). Trimming pared 5 bases from V and 2 bases from J, leaving 8 bases between. CDR3 size: 13 residues. CDR1 is SGHRS and CDR2 is YFSETQ in the germline V gene. The CDR3 DNA reads as TGCGCCAGCAGACAGGGCGCCTACAATGAGCAGTTCTTC. Encoded protein: CASRQGAYNEQFF.

The chain has TRBV20-1 and TRBJ1-2, with D possibly being TRBD1 (6 bases). The CDR3 covers 10 residues. The germline V gene encodes CDR1 DFQATT and CDR2 SNEGSKA (reference sequence). V lost 6 bases, J lost 8 bases, and 10 bases lay in between. CDR3 in DNA: TGCAGTGCCAGGACAGACGGCTACACCTTC. Its translation: CSARTDGYTF.